Shown below are 2 T cell receptor beta chains from a single sample sequenced in a study of control samples from healthy donors and cancer patients. Clones were sequenced by immunoSEQ multiplex PCR, and TCRdb holds only the in-frame ones, with some missing. The sample records approximately 210,000 clones, roughly nine tenths being singletons. The sequencing input was blood. The receptors were gathered from a man aged 25-45 years in good health.

This chain connects TRBV6-6 to TRBJ1-2, with D unclear. The germline V and J ends were trimmed by 5 bases and 4 bases, with 11 bases remaining between them. Germline CDR1 MNHNY, CDR2 SVGAGI (reference sequence). The CDR3 totals 13 residues. DNA for the CDR3: TGTGCCAGCAGTCGAGAAGATCTCTATGGCTACACCTTC. Translation gives CASSREDLYGYTF.

A few counts support this clone. V usage is TRBV3-1 (or the pseudogene TRBV3-2) and J usage is TRBJ1-4; no clear D. Looked up from germline, CDR1 is LGHDT and CDR2 is YNNKEL (reference sequence). The CDR3 extends over 15 amino acids. Trimming removed 0 bases from V and 0 bases from J, with 5 bases in between. The DNA of the CDR3 is TGTGCCAGCAGCCAAGAGTATACAACTAATGAAAAACTGTTTTTT. Protein: CASSQEYTTNEKLFF.